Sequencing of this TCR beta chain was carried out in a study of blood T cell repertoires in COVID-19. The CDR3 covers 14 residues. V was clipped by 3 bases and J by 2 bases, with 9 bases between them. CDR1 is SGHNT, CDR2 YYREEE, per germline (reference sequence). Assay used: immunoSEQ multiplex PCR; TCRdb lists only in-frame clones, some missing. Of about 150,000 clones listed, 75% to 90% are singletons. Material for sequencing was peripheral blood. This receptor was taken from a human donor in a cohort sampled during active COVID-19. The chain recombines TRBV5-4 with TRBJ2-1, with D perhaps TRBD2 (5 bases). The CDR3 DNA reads TGTGCCAGCAGCTCACCCGGGGCCTACAATGAGCAGTTCTTC. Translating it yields CASSSPGAYNEQFF.